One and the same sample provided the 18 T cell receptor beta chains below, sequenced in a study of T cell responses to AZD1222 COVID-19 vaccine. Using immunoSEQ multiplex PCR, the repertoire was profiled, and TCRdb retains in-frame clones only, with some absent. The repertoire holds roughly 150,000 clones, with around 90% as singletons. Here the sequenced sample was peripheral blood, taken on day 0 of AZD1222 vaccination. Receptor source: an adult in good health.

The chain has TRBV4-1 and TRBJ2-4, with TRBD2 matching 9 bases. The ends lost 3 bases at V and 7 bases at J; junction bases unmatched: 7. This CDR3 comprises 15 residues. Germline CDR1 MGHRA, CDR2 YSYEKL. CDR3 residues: CASSHGAGGGNIQYF. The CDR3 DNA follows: TGCGCCAGCAGCCATGGAGCGGGAGGAGGGAACATTCAGTACTTC.

Here the CDR3 DNA reads TGTGCCAGCAGCCGCCCCCCGGCGAACACTGAAGCTTTCTTT. This encodes CASSRPPANTEAFF. This chain joins TRBV11-3 and TRBJ1-1; D gene uncertain. The germline gives CDR1 SGHNT, CDR2 YENEEA. This CDR3 contains 14 residues. V lost 5 bases and J 1 base, leaving 11 bases between the germline ends.

CDR3 nucleotide sequence: TGTGCCAGCAGCGTAGATAGTCCCTGGGGCTCTGAGCAGTTCTTC. Encoded protein: CASSVDSPWGSEQFF. The rearrangement joins TRBV9 to TRBJ2-1; D may be TRBD1 (5 bases). Germline values: CDR1 SGDLS, CDR2 YYNGEE. V lost 0 bases and J lost 9, with 16 bases in between. The CDR3 sequence is 15 residues long. Full variable domain (missing parts from reference TRBV9 and TRBJ2-1): DSGVTQTPKHLITATGQRVTLRCSPRSGDLSVYWYQQSLDQGLQFLIQYYNGEERAKGNILERFSAQQFPDLHSELNLSSLELGDSALYFCASSVDSPWGSEQFFGPGTRLTVL.

CDR3 residues: CASSPLGSGGGEGYTF. The CDR3 region has the DNA TGCGCCAGCAGCCCCCTGGGAAGTGGGGGCGGAGAAGGCTACACCTTC. The J gene is TRBJ1-2, the V gene TRBV4-1, with D tentatively TRBD1 (6 bases). From germline, CDR1 is MGHRA and CDR2 YSYEKL. CDR3 length equals 16 residues. With 4 bases removed from V and 8 bases from J, the gap between germline ends came to 23 bases.

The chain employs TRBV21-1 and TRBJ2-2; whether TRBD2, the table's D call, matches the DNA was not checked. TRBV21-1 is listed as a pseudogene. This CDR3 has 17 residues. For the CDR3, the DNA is TGTGCCAGCAGCAAGACTAGCGGGGGAGGTGGTTCCGGGGAGCTGTTTTTT. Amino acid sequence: CASSKTSGGGGSGELFF.

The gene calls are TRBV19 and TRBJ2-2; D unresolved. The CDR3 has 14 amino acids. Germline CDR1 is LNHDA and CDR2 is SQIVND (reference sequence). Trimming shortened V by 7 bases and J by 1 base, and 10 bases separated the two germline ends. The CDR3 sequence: CASKGRRNTGELFF. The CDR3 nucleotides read TGTGCCAGTAAGGGAAGAAGGAACACCGGGGAGCTGTTTTTT.

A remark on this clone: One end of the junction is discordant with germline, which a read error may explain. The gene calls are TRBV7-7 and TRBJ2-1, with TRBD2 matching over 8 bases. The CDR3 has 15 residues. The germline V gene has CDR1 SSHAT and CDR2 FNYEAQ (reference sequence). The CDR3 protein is CASSSPGLRGGEQFF. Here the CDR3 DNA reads TGTGCTAGCAGCTCGCCGGGTCTCCGGGGGGGTGAGCAGTTCTTC.

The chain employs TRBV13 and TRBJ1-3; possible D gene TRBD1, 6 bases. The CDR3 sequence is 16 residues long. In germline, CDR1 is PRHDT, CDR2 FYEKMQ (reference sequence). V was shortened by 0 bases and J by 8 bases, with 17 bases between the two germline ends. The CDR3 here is CASSLGWGAREDTIYF. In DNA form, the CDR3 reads TGTGCCAGCAGCTTAGGCTGGGGGGCGCGGGAAGACACCATATATTTT.

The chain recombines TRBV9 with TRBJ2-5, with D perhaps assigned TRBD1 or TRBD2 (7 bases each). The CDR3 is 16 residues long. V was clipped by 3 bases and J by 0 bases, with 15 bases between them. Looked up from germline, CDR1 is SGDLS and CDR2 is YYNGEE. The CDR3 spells CASSAAGQMYQETQYF. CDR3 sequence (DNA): TGTGCCAGCAGCGCAGCGGGACAGATGTACCAAGAGACCCAGTACTTC.

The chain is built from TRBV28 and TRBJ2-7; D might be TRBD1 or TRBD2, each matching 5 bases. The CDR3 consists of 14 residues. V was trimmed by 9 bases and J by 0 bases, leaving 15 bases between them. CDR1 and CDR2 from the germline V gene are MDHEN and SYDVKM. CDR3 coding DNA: TGTGCCAGTCTTGGGGGAGCCTTCTCCTACGAGCAGTACTTC. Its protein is CASLGGAFSYEQYF.

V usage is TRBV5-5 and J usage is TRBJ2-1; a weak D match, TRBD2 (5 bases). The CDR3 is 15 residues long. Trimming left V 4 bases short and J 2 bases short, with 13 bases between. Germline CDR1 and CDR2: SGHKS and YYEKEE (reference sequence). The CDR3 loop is CASSPKADTYNEQFF. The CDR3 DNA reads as TGTGCCAGCAGCCCCAAAGCGGATACCTACAATGAGCAGTTCTTC.

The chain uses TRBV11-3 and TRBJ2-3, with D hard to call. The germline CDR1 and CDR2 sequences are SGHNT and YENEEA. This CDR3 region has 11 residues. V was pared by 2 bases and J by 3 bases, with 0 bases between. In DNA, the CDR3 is TGTGCCAGCAGCTTAACAGATACGCAGTATTTT. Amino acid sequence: CASSLTDTQYF.

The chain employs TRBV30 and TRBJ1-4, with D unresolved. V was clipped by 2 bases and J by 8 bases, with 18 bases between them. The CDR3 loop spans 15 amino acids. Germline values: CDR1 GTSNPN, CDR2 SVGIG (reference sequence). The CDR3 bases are TGTGCCTGGAGTACATTCGTGGTCGGGAACGAAAAACTGTTTTTT. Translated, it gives CAWSTFVVGNEKLFF.

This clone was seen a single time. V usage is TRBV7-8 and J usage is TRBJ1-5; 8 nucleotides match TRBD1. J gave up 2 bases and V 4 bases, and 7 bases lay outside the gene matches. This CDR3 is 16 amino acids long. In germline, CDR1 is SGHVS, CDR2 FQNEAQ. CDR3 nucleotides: TGTGCCAGCAGCTCCCGACAGGGGACGGGCAATCAGCCCCAGCATTTT. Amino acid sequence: CASSSRQGTGNQPQHF.

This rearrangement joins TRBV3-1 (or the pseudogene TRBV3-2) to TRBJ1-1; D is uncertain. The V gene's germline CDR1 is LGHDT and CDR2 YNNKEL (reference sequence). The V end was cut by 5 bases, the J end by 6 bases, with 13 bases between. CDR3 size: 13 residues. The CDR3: CASSSFLGAEAFF. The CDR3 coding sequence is TGTGCCAGCAGCTCTTTCCTGGGCGCTGAAGCTTTCTTT.

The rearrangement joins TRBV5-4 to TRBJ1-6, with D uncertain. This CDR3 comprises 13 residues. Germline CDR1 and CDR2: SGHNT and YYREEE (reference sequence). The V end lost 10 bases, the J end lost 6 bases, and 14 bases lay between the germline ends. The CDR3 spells CASKPWGNSPLHF. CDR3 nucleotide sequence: TGTGCCTCCAAGCCCTGGGGTAATTCACCCCTCCACTTT. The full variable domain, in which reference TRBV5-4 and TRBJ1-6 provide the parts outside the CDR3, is ETGVTQSPTHLIKTRGQQVTLRCSSQSGHNTVSWYQQALGQGPQFIFQYYREEENGRGNFPPRFSGLQFPNYSSELNVNALELDDSALYLCASKPWGNSPLHFGNGTRLTVT.

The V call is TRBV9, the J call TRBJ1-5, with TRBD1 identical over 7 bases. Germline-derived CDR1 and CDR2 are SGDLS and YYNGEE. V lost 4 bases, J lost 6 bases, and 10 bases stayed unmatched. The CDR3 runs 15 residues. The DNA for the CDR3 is TGTGCCAGCAGCTCAGGGGGAGGGCACGGTCAGCCCCAGCATTTT. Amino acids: CASSSGGGHGQPQHF.

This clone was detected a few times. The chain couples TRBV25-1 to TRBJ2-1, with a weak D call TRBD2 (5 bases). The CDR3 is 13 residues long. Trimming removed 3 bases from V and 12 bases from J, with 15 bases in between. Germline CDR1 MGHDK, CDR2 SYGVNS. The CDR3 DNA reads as TGTGCCAGCAGTGACCCAACTAGATTCACGCAGTTCTTC. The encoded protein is CASSDPTRFTQFF.